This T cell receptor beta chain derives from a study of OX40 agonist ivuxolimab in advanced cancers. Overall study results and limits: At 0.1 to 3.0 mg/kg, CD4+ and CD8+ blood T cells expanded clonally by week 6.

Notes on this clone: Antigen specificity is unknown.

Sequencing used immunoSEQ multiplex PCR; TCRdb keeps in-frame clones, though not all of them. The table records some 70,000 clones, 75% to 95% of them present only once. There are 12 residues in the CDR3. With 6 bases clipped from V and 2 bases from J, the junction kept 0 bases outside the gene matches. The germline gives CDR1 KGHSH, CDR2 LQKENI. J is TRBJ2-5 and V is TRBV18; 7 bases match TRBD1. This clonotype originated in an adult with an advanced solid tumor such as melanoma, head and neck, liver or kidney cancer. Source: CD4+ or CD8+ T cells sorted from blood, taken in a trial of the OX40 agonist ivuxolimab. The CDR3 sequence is CASSGQQETQYF. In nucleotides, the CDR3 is TGTGCCAGCTCGGGACAGCAAGAGACCCAGTACTTC.